This T cell receptor beta chain comes out of a study of T-cell memory formation after mild COVID-19. Findings and caveats of the study: For contracting clones, CD4+ ones sat mainly in CM and EM, CD8+ in EMRA. Pre-infection memory already had some responding clones, implying cross-reactive memory joined.

In TCRdb, the 5' RACE reads were re-called with MiXCR into one record per CDR3 protein. The table has tens of thousands of distinct CDR3 sequences, 12% seen once; the top ten hold around 25%. Germline assignment: CDR1 GTSNPN and CDR2 SVGIG (reference sequence). The CDR3 totals 10 residues. V lost 4 bases and J 8 bases, leaving 7 bases between the germline ends. This clonotype showed up just a few times. Antigen specificity is unknown. This chain uses TRBV30 with TRBJ2-3; TRBD1 or TRBD2 may be the D gene (5 bases each). Sequencing was performed on PBMCs or a T cell subset sorted from them (not recorded which). The sequence came from a man younger than 30 who had mild COVID-19 (a few samples of this study predate the infection). Cell type and time point are not known. Here the CDR3 DNA reads TGTGCCTGGAATGGGGGTACGCAGTATTTT. It yields the protein CAWNGGTQYF.